One sample yielded the 25 T cell receptor beta chains listed below, sequenced in a study of radiation and T cells in renal cell carcinoma. The protocol was immunoSEQ multiplex PCR, while the TCRdb copy is restricted to in-frame clones and leaves out a portion. The repertoire holds 100,000 to 150,000 clones, with 81% as singletons. Time point denoted: blood 2 weeks post-SBRT. The treatment was: 15 Gy SBRT to primary tumor, nephrectomy 4 weeks later. Sequenced material: blood, taken from a patient whose treatment included radiotherapy and nephrectomy. The receptor set was obtained from a woman aged 60-70 years with renal cell carcinoma.

The J gene is TRBJ2-5, the V gene TRBV6-1, with D possibly TRBD2 on 5 matching bases. The J call is uncertain, as TRBJ2-7 better fits the DNA end. From germline, CDR1 is MNHNS and CDR2 SASEGT. The CDR3 is 13 residues long. The CDR3 region has the DNA TGTGCCAGTACTCGGGTGGGGAGCTACGAGCAGTACTTC. This gives the protein CASTRVGSYEQYF.

This chain joins TRBV6-5 and TRBJ1-2; 8 bases are a match to TRBD1. J was trimmed by 6 bases and V by 5 bases; bases with no gene match: 8. This CDR3 has 14 amino acids. Germline assignment: CDR1 MNHEY and CDR2 SVGAGI. The CDR3 nucleotides are TGTGCCAGCAGTCGGGACAGGTTTTCGAATGGCTACACCTTC. It encodes CASSRDRFSNGYTF.

The genes are TRBV7-2 and TRBJ1-4; 7 bases fit TRBD1. The CDR3 extends over 14 amino acids. CDR1 is SGHTA and CDR2 is FQGNSA in the germline V gene. The ends lost 4 bases at V and 8 bases at J; junction bases unmatched: 7. The CDR3 DNA is TGTGCCAGCAGCTCGGGACAGCGGGAGGAAAAACTGTTTTTT. This codes for CASSSGQREEKLFF. Variable domain in full (rest from reference TRBV7-2 and TRBJ1-4): GAGVSQSPSNKVTEKGKDVELRCDPISGHTALYWYRQSLGQGLEFLIYFQGNSAPDKSGLPSDRFSAERTGGSVSTLTIQRTQQEDSAVYLCASSSGQREEKLFFGSGTQLSVL.

V and J are TRBV27 and TRBJ1-4; D is uncertain. Looked up from germline, CDR1 is MNHEY and CDR2 is SMNVEV (reference sequence). V dropped 2 bases and J dropped 0 bases, with 13 bases sitting between them. This CDR3 spans 17 amino acids. The CDR3 protein is CASSLTGTLTTNEKLFF. CDR3 nucleotides: TGTGCCAGCAGTTTAACGGGCACTTTAACAACTAATGAAAAACTGTTTTTT.

The V gene is TRBV6-1, the J gene TRBJ1-2, with 7 bases fitting TRBD1. Germline trimming cut 6 bases from V and 7 bases from J; bases unmatched to any gene: 8. Germline values: CDR1 MNHNS, CDR2 SASEGT. This CDR3 has 13 amino acids. The CDR3 reads CASRIQGTAGYTF. DNA of the CDR3: TGTGCCAGCAGGATACAGGGGACGGCTGGCTACACCTTC.

The chain is built from TRBV28 and TRBJ2-7, with 7 bases aligning to TRBD1. CDR1 and CDR2 from the germline V gene are MDHEN and SYDVKM. The CDR3 has 13 amino acids. V trimming: 4 bases; J trimming: 4 bases; junction bases outside the gene matches: 4. The CDR3 protein is CASSSPQGYEQYF. In DNA form, the CDR3 reads TGTGCCAGCAGTTCCCCACAGGGGTACGAGCAGTACTTC.

The gene calls are TRBV4-3 and TRBJ1-1; D call uncertain. CDR1 and CDR2 from the germline V gene are LGHNA and YSLEER. V dropped 4 bases and J dropped 3 bases, with 12 bases sitting between them. This CDR3 contains 14 residues. This chain's CDR3 is CASSPTGRYTEAFF. DNA of the CDR3: TGCGCCAGCAGCCCCACGGGAAGATACACTGAAGCTTTCTTT.

In DNA, the CDR3 is TGCGCCAGCAGCCAGTTTAGTAGCGGGAACTACAATGAGCAGTTCTTC. It translates to CASSQFSSGNYNEQFF. V usage is TRBV4-1 and J usage is TRBJ2-1, with 8 bases identical to TRBD2. CDR1 is MGHRA, CDR2 YSYEKL, per germline. V lost 3 bases, J lost 3 bases, and 7 bases stayed unmatched. The CDR3 covers 16 residues.

This clone was detected once. V and J are TRBV28 and TRBJ1-5, with 7 positions matching TRBD1. In germline, CDR1 is MDHEN, CDR2 SYDVKM. This CDR3 contains 14 residues. V was clipped by 8 bases and J by 6 bases; unmatched bases: 10. The DNA for the CDR3 is TGTGCCAGCGCCCGGACAGGTGTCAGTCAGCCCCAGCATTTT. This translates into CASARTGVSQPQHF.

This clone came up a few times. The chain couples TRBV19 to TRBJ1-1; D is uncertain. The germline gives CDR1 LNHDA, CDR2 SQIVND (reference sequence). The V end was cut by 4 bases, the J end by 1 base, with 7 bases between. CDR3 size: 13 residues. CDR3 nucleotide sequence: TGTGCCAGTAGTACCGCTACGAACACTGAAGCTTTCTTT. This translates into CASSTATNTEAFF.

V and J are TRBV6-5 and TRBJ2-7; D unclear. This CDR3 spans 15 amino acids. Trimming cost V 0 bases and J 3 bases, with 12 bases left between them. Germline lookup yields CDR1 MNHEY and CDR2 SVGAGI. The CDR3 DNA is TGTGCCAGCAGTTACTCGAAAGGGCCCGGCTACGAGCAGTACTTC. This sequence encodes CASSYSKGPGYEQYF.

In nucleotides, the CDR3 is TGTGCCAGCAGTTACTCAATCTCGGATCGGGGCTACACCTTC. Amino acid sequence: CASSYSISDRGYTF. This chain joins TRBV6-5 and TRBJ1-2; D unclear. Germline V CDR1 and CDR2: MNHEY, SVGAGI. V was pared by 0 bases and J by 8 bases, with 13 bases between. This CDR3 has 14 amino acids.

J is TRBJ1-5 and V is TRBV6-5, with D tentatively TRBD1 (5 bases). Trimming pared 5 bases from V and 4 bases from J, leaving 12 bases between. Germline CDR1 and CDR2: MNHEY and SVGAGI. This CDR3 region has 14 residues. The CDR3 is CASSRDGRNQPQHF. CDR3 nucleotides: TGTGCCAGCAGTCGGGACGGACGAAATCAGCCCCAGCATTTT.

This chain joins TRBV28 and TRBJ1-2, with D hard to call. Germline V gene data show CDR1 as MDHEN and CDR2 as SYDVKM. This CDR3 region has 14 residues. V lost 3 bases, J lost 8 bases, and 16 bases lay in between. Here the CDR3 reads CASSLDPKVGGYTF. CDR3 coding DNA: TGTGCCAGCAGTTTGGACCCGAAGGTGGGCGGCTACACCTTC.

The rearrangement uses TRBV7-9 and TRBJ1-3, with TRBD1 matching 7 bases. The CDR3 extends over 14 amino acids. V gave up 7 bases and J gave up 7 bases; unmatched junction bases: 10. Germline values: CDR1 SEHNR, CDR2 FQNEAQ (reference sequence). CDR3 in amino acids: CASTPGGGRNTIYF. DNA for the CDR3: TGTGCCAGCACCCCAGGGGGGGGGCGGAACACCATATATTTT.

The chain has TRBV4-3 and TRBJ2-7; 7 bases fit TRBD2. Trimming removed 1 base from V and 3 bases from J; junction bases left unmatched: 6. In germline, CDR1 is LGHNA, CDR2 YSLEER. The CDR3 spans 15 residues. CDR3 sequence reads: CASSQVSSGFYEQYF. DNA for the CDR3: TGCGCCAGCAGCCAAGTGTCTAGCGGCTTCTACGAGCAGTACTTC.

V gene TRBV7-9 combines with J gene TRBJ2-3, with D perhaps TRBD1 or TRBD2 (6 bases each). Germline V gene sequence: CDR1 SEHNR, CDR2 FQNEAQ (reference sequence). The CDR3 has 17 residues. Trimming pared 6 bases from V and 1 base from J, leaving 20 bases between. The CDR3 region is CASRGSRGRWGTDTQYF. Here the CDR3 DNA reads TGTGCCAGCAGGGGTTCTCGGGGGCGCTGGGGCACAGATACGCAGTATTTT.

The J gene is TRBJ2-7, the V gene TRBV5-4, with D uncertain. Germline loops: CDR1 SGHNT, CDR2 YYREEE (reference sequence). V lost 4 bases, J lost 2 bases, and 16 bases lay in between. The CDR3 totals 15 residues. In DNA form, the CDR3 reads TGTGCCAGCAGCCTCCCCGGTGGGCCCCCCTACGAGCAGTACTTC. This gives the protein CASSLPGGPPYEQYF.

The table lists this clone with a few counts. J is TRBJ1-1 and V is TRBV4-1; D ambiguous. V was shortened by 4 bases and J by 1 base, with 10 bases between the two germline ends. The length of the CDR3 is 14 residues. The V gene's germline CDR1 is MGHRA and CDR2 YSYEKL. CDR3 nucleotide sequence: TGCGCCAGCAGCCGAATAATGGAGAACACTGAAGCTTTCTTT. Amino acid sequence: CASSRIMENTEAFF.

The rearrangement links TRBV29-1 to TRBJ2-1, with TRBD1 matching 10 bases. CDR1 is SQVTM, CDR2 ANQGSEA, per germline. The CDR3 is 14 residues long. Trimming took 5 bases from V and 7 from J; bases not matched to a gene: 8. The CDR3 DNA reads TGCAGCGTTAACCGGGGGGACAGGGGTAATGAGCAGTTCTTC. Protein product: CSVNRGDRGNEQFF.

Only a few counts were recorded for this clone. The chain employs TRBV28 and TRBJ1-1; 7 positions agree with TRBD1. The CDR3 consists of 14 residues. Germline CDR1 MDHEN, CDR2 SYDVKM. V shed 3 bases, J shed 3 bases, and the junction held 4 bases outside the gene matches. The CDR3: CASSLRTGDTEAFF. CDR3 nucleotide sequence: TGTGCCAGCAGTTTGAGAACAGGGGACACTGAAGCTTTCTTT.

J is TRBJ1-3 and V is TRBV5-5; 7 nucleotides line up with TRBD1. CDR3 length equals 16 residues. V was clipped by 4 bases and J by 4 bases; unmatched bases: 11. Germline loops: CDR1 SGHKS, CDR2 YYEKEE (reference sequence). The CDR3 DNA sequence: TGTGCCAGCAGCGTTCAGGGGGAGGCTTCCGGAAACACCATATATTTT. Residues: CASSVQGEASGNTIYF.

This rearrangement joins TRBV7-2 to TRBJ2-5; 8 bases align to TRBD1. The germline gives CDR1 SGHTA, CDR2 FQGNSA. The V and J ends lost 2 bases and 5 bases, in that order; junction bases with no gene match: 7. The CDR3 consists of 15 residues. The CDR3 reads CASSLRTGFWETQYF. The DNA of the CDR3 is TGTGCCAGCAGCTTACGGACAGGGTTCTGGGAGACCCAGTACTTC.

V gene TRBV7-9 combines with J gene TRBJ2-2; D possibly uses TRBD1 or TRBD2 (6 bases each). The CDR3 length is 16 residues. V was pared by 5 bases and J by 3 bases, with 16 bases between. The germline V gene has CDR1 SEHNR and CDR2 FQNEAQ (reference sequence). In DNA form, the CDR3 reads TGTGCCAGCAGCCCTGGGGGGACATGGGACACCGGGGAGCTGTTTTTT. The encoded protein is CASSPGGTWDTGELFF.

The rearrangement links TRBV30 to TRBJ2-7, with D unclear. Germline V lookup: CDR1 GTSNPN, CDR2 SVGIG (reference sequence). The CDR3 has 11 residues. The V end was cut by 0 bases, the J end by 7 bases, with 7 bases between. The CDR3 here is CAWSVEREQYF. CDR3 DNA: TGTGCCTGGAGTGTAGAAAGGGAGCAGTACTTC. Supplemented by reference TRBV30 and TRBJ2-7, the full variable domain reads SQTIHQWPATLVQPVGSPLSLECTVEGTSNPNLYWYRQAAGRGLQLLFYSVGIGQISSEVPQNLSASRPQDRQFILSSKKLLLSDSGFYLCAWSVEREQYFGPGTRLTVT.